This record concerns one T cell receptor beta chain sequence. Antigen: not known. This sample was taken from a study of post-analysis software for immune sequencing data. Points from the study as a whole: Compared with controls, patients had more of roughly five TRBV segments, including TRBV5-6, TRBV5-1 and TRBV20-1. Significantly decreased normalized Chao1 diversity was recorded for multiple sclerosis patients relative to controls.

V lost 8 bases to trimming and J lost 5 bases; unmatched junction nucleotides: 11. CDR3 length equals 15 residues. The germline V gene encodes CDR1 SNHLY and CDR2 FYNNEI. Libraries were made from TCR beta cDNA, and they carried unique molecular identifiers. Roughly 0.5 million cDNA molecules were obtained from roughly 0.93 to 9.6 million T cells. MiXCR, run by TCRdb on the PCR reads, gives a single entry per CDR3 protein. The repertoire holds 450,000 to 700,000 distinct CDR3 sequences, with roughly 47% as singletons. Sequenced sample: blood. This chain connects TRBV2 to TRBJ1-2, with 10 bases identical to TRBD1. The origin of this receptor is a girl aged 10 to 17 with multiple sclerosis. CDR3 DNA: TGTGCCAGCCGGGACAGGGGAATCCCAGGGTATGGCTACACCTTC. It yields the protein CASRDRGIPGYGYTF.